This T cell receptor (beta chain) was recovered during a study of CD8 T cells in ankylosing spondylitis. CDR1 and CDR2 (germline): DFQATT, SNEGSKA (reference sequence). The length of the CDR3 is 17 residues. Trimming took 3 bases from V and 5 from J; bases not matched to a gene: 17. Findings and limits, study-wide: Clones linked to disease were reported to show significant enrichment in matched ankylosing spondylitis synovial fluid. Blood of patients with ankylosing spondylitis appeared to be characterized by a TCR beta motif of several highly homologous variants.

A note on this clonotype: As yet, its antigen is unknown.

TCRdb analysed the 5' RACE reads with MiXCR anew, one entry per CDR3 protein. This sample has roughly 400,000 distinct CDR3 sequences, with around 24% found just once. Sequencing used blood, either unsorted or a sorted T cell fraction (not recorded which). This TCR derives from a male donor with ankylosing spondylitis. The chain is built from TRBV20-1 and TRBJ2-5; 8 positions match TRBD2. The CDR3 sequence is CSASPTSARYPLETQYF. The CDR3 DNA is TGCAGTGCTAGCCCGACTAGCGCACGCTATCCGCTTGAGACCCAGTACTTC.